Each of the 15 T cell receptor beta chains below was sequenced from the same sample in a study of cytomegalovirus exposure and HLA in healthy donors. Primers included in the PCR were 60 Vbeta and 13 Jbeta primers. The repertoire was sequenced with immunoSEQ multiplex PCR; TCRdb's copy has only in-frame clones and lacks some. The table records some 150,000 clones, over 8% of them present only once. The material sequenced was PBMCs. These receptors all stem from a male donor in good health and CMV-seronegative.

The chain couples TRBV28 to TRBJ2-2; 7 nucleotides agree with TRBD1. The CDR3 length is 17 residues. The germline gives CDR1 MDHEN, CDR2 SYDVKM. Trimming removed 2 bases from V and 0 bases from J; junction bases left unmatched: 6. The CDR3 DNA follows: TGTGCCAGCAGTTTACTCCCGGGACAGCCGAACACCGGGGAGCTGTTTTTT. Protein product: CASSLLPGQPNTGELFF.

V is TRBV28 and J is TRBJ2-1, with 9 bases fitting TRBD2. The CDR3 contains 15 residues. Germline V gene data show CDR1 as MDHEN and CDR2 as SYDVKM. Trimming at V came to 3 bases and at J to 3 bases, leaving 3 bases not matched to a gene. CDR3 sequence (DNA): TGTGCCAGCAGTTTTAGTAGCGGGGGCTACAATGAGCAGTTCTTC. Its translation: CASSFSSGGYNEQFF.

The chain has TRBV7-2 and TRBJ1-1, with 8 bases fitting TRBD1. Germline V gene sequence: CDR1 SGHTA, CDR2 FQGNSA. V lost 5 bases and J lost 4; bases outside the gene matches: 6. The CDR3 has 14 residues. The CDR3 reads CASSPQGATTEAFF. CDR3 in DNA: TGTGCCAGCAGCCCTCAGGGGGCGACCACTGAAGCTTTCTTT.

This clone was detected a few times. The rearrangement uses TRBV9 and TRBJ2-7, with D maybe TRBD1 (6 bases). From germline, CDR1 is SGDLS and CDR2 YYNGEE. The CDR3 consists of 16 residues. V was cut by 3 bases and J by 2 bases, with 18 bases left in between. DNA for the CDR3: TGTGCCAGCAGCGAGACCGGGACACCCGACCCCTACGAGCAGTACTTC. Its protein is CASSETGTPDPYEQYF.

This clone was seen repeatedly, ten times or more. This chain joins TRBV4-3 and TRBJ1-1, with a possible D match to TRBD1 (5 bases). The germline gives CDR1 LGHNA, CDR2 YSLEER. The V and J ends lost 4 bases and 1 base respectively, with 10 bases between them. The CDR3 covers 14 residues. The CDR3 sequence is CASSPQTENTEAFF. The CDR3, as DNA: TGCGCCAGCAGCCCCCAGACAGAGAACACTGAAGCTTTCTTT.

This clone was recorded a few times. The chain combines TRBV28 with TRBJ1-5, with D perhaps TRBD1 (6 bases). The CDR3 loop spans 15 amino acids. Germline V lookup: CDR1 MDHEN, CDR2 SYDVKM. V was trimmed by 6 bases and J by 6 bases, leaving 18 bases between them. The CDR3 coding sequence is TGTGCCAGCAGCCCGACAGGCGTCGTGGGTCAGCCCCAGCATTTT. Translating it yields CASSPTGVVGQPQHF.

This chain connects TRBV7-3 to TRBJ2-2, with D possibly matching TRBD2 (6 bases). Trimming stripped 5 bases from V and 1 base from J, with 11 bases between. The CDR3 contains 15 residues. Germline V gene lookup returns CDR1 SGHTA and CDR2 FQGTGA. CDR3 residues: CASSPGGRNTGELFF. The CDR3 nucleotides read TGTGCCAGCAGCCCTGGAGGGAGGAACACCGGGGAGCTGTTTTTT.

V and J are TRBV6-5 and TRBJ2-5, with unresolved D. The CDR3 has 12 amino acids. Germline V gene lookup returns CDR1 MNHEY and CDR2 SVGAGI. Trimming pared 6 bases from V and 5 bases from J, leaving 10 bases between. The CDR3 nucleotides are TGTGCCAGCAGGAGCGTCCAGGAGACCCAGTACTTC. Its protein is CASRSVQETQYF.

The genes are TRBV5-1 and TRBJ2-7, with D perhaps matching TRBD1 (5 bases). Germline V gene data show CDR1 as SGHRS and CDR2 as YFSETQ. The CDR3 is 17 amino acids. Trimming cost V 4 bases and J 3 bases, with 23 bases left between them. CDR3 protein: CASSRNFDPDNFYEQYF. The CDR3 region has the DNA TGCGCCAGCAGCCGTAATTTTGACCCGGACAACTTCTACGAGCAGTACTTC. Using reference TRBV5-1 and TRBJ2-7 for the parts outside the CDR3, the full variable domain is KAGVTQTPRYLIKTRGQQVTLSCSPISGHRSVSWYQQTPGQGLQFLFEYFSETQRNKGNFPGRFSGRQFSNSRSEMNVSTLELGDSALYLCASSRNFDPDNFYEQYFGPGTRLTVT.

This clone appeared a few times. V usage is TRBV4-3 and J usage is TRBJ2-4; a weak D match, TRBD1 (6 bases). V was shortened by 0 bases and J by 0 bases, with 9 bases between the two germline ends. The germline gives CDR1 LGHNA, CDR2 YSLEER. This CDR3 spans 16 amino acids. In DNA, the CDR3 is TGCGCCAGCAGCCAAGAGACAGGCTTAGCCAAAAACATTCAGTACTTC. This translates into CASSQETGLAKNIQYF.

The chain links TRBV28 to TRBJ1-4; 7 positions agree with TRBD1. Germline V lookup: CDR1 MDHEN, CDR2 SYDVKM. There are 14 residues in the CDR3. Unmatched junction bases numbered 3, after V lost 3 bases and J lost 5 bases. CDR3 protein: CASSLGDSNEKLFF. The CDR3 DNA sequence: TGTGCCAGCAGTTTGGGGGACAGCAATGAAAAACTGTTTTTT.

This chain uses TRBV4-2 with TRBJ1-1; a weak D match, TRBD1 (5 bases). CDR1 LGHNA and CDR2 YNFKEQ come from the germline V gene. With 4 bases removed from V and 4 bases from J, the gap between germline ends came to 16 bases. CDR3 length: 15 amino acids. The CDR3 is CASSREAQEITEAFF. The CDR3 nucleotides are TGTGCCAGCAGCCGAGAGGCACAGGAGATCACTGAAGCTTTCTTT.

This clone has a handful of counts. This rearrangement joins TRBV4-1 to TRBJ1-2, with D hard to call. Germline loops: CDR1 MGHRA, CDR2 YSYEKL. Trimming stripped 3 bases from V and 10 bases from J, with 15 bases between. This CDR3 comprises 13 residues. The DNA of the CDR3 is TGCGCCAGCAGCCACTCAGGCAATGAAGACTACACCTTC. It codes for CASSHSGNEDYTF.

This clone was seen more than once but under ten times. The junction and the germline gene differ at one end; a read error may be behind it. This chain uses TRBV6-1 with TRBJ1-1, with D unresolved. Germline V lookup: CDR1 MNHNS, CDR2 SASEGT. The CDR3 extends over 14 amino acids. The CDR3 sequence: CASGEDWMNTEAFF. CDR3 nucleotide sequence: TGTGCCAGCGGTGAGGACTGGATGAACACTGAAGCTTTCTTT.

This chain joins TRBV18 and TRBJ1-5; D remains unclear. CDR1 and CDR2 (germline): KGHSH, LQKENI. Trimming stripped 3 bases from V and 2 bases from J, with 11 bases between. The CDR3 is 15 amino acids. The CDR3 nucleotides are TGTGCCAGCTCACCGTCCCCGGTAGGCAATCAGCCCCAGCATTTT. Protein sequence: CASSPSPVGNQPQHF.